The clone carrying this T cell receptor beta chain has more than one count but fewer than ten. Its target is not known. CDR1 and CDR2 from the germline V gene are SGHTA and FQGNSA. This CDR3 is built from 12 residues. V was pared by 4 bases and J by 6 bases, with 7 bases between. The data are from a study of cytomegalovirus exposure and HLA in healthy donors. Study results and limitations: The authors enumerated over 150 TCR beta chains as linked to cytomegalovirus.

The PCR employed 60 Vbeta primers together with 13 Jbeta primers. The data were produced by immunoSEQ multiplex PCR, yet TCRdb's version contains in-frame clones alone and is incomplete. The sample lists 100,000 to 150,000 clones; roughly 77% were seen once. The source of this sequence is a man under 40 in good health and CMV-seronegative. The chain uses TRBV7-2 and TRBJ2-1; D gene uncertain. Sequencing input: PBMCs. The CDR3 DNA follows: TGTGCCAGCAGCTCTACCCTCAATGAGCAGTTCTTC. Its protein is CASSSTLNEQFF.